This entry lists 5 T cell receptor beta chains sequenced from one sample in a study of vaccination effects on CD4 cells after COVID-19. Sequenced by immunoSEQ multiplex PCR; TCRdb stores in-frame clones only, minus some. The table shows 30,000 to 35,000 clones, with roughly 86% occurring only once. Expansion with viral peptide pools was applied to antigen-specific CD4+ T cells by the ViraFEST assay prior to sequencing. At the end of roughly 9 days of culture, CD4+ T cells were isolated. The participants, recipients of two vaccine doses, got either BNT162b2 or mRNA-1273. Their antigen targets remain unknown. Here the sequenced sample was CD4+ T cells from PBMCs cultured with HCoV-NL63 spike peptides, taken after COVID-19 vaccination. These receptors were obtained from a human donor who received a COVID-19 vaccine. Some clones in this sample may be carry-over from other donors' samples.

This clone was found a few times. V usage is TRBV6-1 and J usage is TRBJ1-1; no clear D gene. Germline V gene lookup returns CDR1 MNHNS and CDR2 SASEGT. V lost 2 bases and J 1 base, leaving 5 bases between the germline ends. The CDR3 extends over 13 amino acids. This chain's CDR3 is CASSERGNTEAFF. CDR3 nucleotide sequence: TGTGCCAGCAGTGAACGTGGGAACACTGAAGCTTTCTTT.

The chain joins TRBV5-1 to TRBJ1-2; D remains unclear. The V and J ends lost 3 bases and 8 bases respectively, with 11 bases between them. Looked up from germline, CDR1 is SGHRS and CDR2 is YFSETQ. The CDR3 extends over 12 amino acids. CDR3 amino acids: CASSWEGSGYTF. In DNA, the CDR3 is TGCGCCAGCAGCTGGGAAGGGAGCGGCTACACCTTC.

This clone was seen only once. The CDR3 here is CASSGSAVGANVLTF. The CDR3 bases are TGTGCCAGCAGTGGGTCAGCGGTTGGGGCCAACGTCCTGACTTTC. The V gene is TRBV25-1, the J gene TRBJ2-6, with D possibly matching TRBD2 (5 bases). Trimming took 4 bases from V and 3 from J, leaving 10 bases between them. Germline assignment: CDR1 MGHDK and CDR2 SYGVNS. CDR3 length: 15 amino acids.

The chain uses TRBV7-2 and TRBJ2-5; no firm D call. Trimming removed 1 base at V and 10 bases at J, with 16 bases between. This CDR3 is built from 14 residues. CDR1 is SGHTA and CDR2 is FQGNSA in the germline V gene. The CDR3 protein is CASSLGLRAQVQYF. The CDR3 DNA reads as TGTGCCAGCAGCTTAGGCCTCCGGGCCCAAGTCCAGTACTTC.

The chain couples TRBV18 to TRBJ2-3; TRBD1 matches at 9 bases. The CDR3 is made up of 15 amino acids. Germline-derived CDR1 and CDR2 are KGHSH and LQKENI. The ends lost 5 bases at V and 3 bases at J; junction bases unmatched: 6. The CDR3 is CASSSPGTGTDTQYF. CDR3 in DNA: TGTGCCAGCTCATCTCCCGGGACAGGGACAGATACGCAGTATTTT.